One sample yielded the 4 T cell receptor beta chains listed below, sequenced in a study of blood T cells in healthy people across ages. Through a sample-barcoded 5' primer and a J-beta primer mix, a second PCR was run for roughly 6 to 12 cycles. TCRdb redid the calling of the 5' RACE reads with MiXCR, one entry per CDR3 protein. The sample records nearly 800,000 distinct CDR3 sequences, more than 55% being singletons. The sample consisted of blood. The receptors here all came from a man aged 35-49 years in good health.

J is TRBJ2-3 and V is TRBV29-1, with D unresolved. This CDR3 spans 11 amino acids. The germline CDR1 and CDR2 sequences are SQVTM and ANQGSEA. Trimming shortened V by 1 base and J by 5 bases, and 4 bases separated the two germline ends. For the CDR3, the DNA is TGCAGCGTTGAAGTTGTAGATACGCAGTATTTT. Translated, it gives CSVEVVDTQYF.

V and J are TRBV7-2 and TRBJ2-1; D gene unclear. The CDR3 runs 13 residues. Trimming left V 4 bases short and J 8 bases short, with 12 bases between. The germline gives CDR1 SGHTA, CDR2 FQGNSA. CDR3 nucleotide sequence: TGTGCCAGCAGCTCATTTACCCAGGATGAGCAGTTCTTC. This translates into CASSSFTQDEQFF. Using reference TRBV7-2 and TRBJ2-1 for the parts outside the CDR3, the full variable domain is GAGVSQSPSNKVTEKGKDVELRCDPISGHTALYWYRQSLGQGLEFLIYFQGNSAPDKSGLPSDRFSAERTGGSVSTLTIQRTQQEDSAVYLCASSSFTQDEQFFGPGTRLTVL.

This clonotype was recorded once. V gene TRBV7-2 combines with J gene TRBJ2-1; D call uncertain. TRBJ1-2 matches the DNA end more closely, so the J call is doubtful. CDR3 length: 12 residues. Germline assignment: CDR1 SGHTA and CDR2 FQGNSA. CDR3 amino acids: CASSLIYGGYTF. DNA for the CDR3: TGTGCCAGCAGCTTAATATACGGGGGCTACACCTTC.

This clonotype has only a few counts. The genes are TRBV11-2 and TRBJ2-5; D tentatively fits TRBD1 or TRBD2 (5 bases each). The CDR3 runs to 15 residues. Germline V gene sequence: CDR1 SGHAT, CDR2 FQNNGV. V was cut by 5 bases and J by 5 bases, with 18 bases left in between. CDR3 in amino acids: CASSPQGSATETQYF. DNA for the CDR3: TGTGCCAGCAGCCCCCAGGGTAGCGCTACGGAGACCCAGTACTTC.